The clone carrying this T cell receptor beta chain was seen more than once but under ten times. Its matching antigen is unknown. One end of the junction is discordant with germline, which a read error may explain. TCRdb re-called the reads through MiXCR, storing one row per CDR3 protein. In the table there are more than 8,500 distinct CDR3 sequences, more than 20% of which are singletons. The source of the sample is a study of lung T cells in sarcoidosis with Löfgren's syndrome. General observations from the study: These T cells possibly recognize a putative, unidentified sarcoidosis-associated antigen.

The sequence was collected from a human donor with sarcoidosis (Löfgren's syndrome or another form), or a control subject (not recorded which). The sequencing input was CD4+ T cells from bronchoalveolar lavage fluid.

As DNA, the CDR3 is TGTGCCAGCAGCCATTTACAGAGAGATACTGAAACTTTCTTT. It specifies CASSHLQRDTETFF. V and J are TRBV4-2 and TRBJ1-1; D gene unclear. The CDR3 runs to 14 residues. Per germline, CDR1 LGHNA and CDR2 YNFKEQ.